Sequencing of this T cell receptor (beta chain) was carried out in a study of T cell responses to AZD1222 COVID-19 vaccine. Broader study findings: Mapped onto spike, vaccine-associated CD4 TCRs spanned it and were dominant at 160-218 and 743-854. Nearly half of spike-specific TCRs reportedly go after variant regions that carry no mutations. Baseline seropositivity characterized only a handful of AZD1222 recipients.

Libraries were prepared by immunoSEQ multiplex PCR; TCRdb keeps only in-frame clonotypes and omits some of them. The sample includes 80,000 to 100,000 clones, about 89% of them seen just once. As regards this clone: Its antigen remains unknown.

Source: peripheral blood, taken 28 days after the second AZD1222 dose. The sequence was obtained from an adult who received the AZD1222 COVID-19 vaccine.

This CDR3 reads CASTRRTGDNSPLHF. Here the CDR3 DNA reads TGTGCCAGCACTCGAAGGACAGGGGATAATTCACCCCTCCACTTT. The chain links TRBV6-5 to TRBJ1-6; 9 bases agree with TRBD1. Germline-derived CDR1 and CDR2 are MNHEY and SVGAGI. V dropped 7 bases and J dropped 5; count of bases not matched to a gene: 6. This CDR3 spans 15 amino acids.